These 10 T cell receptor beta chains were all obtained from the same sample, sequenced in a study of cytomegalovirus exposure and HLA in healthy donors. Researchers ran the PCR with 60 Vbeta and 13 Jbeta primers. Some clones are missing from TCRdb's copy, which holds only in-frame ones; the method was immunoSEQ multiplex PCR. This sample has 310,000 or so clones, with around 90% found just once. The sequencing input was PBMCs. These receptors came from a woman younger than 35 in good health and CMV-seronegative.

The chain recombines TRBV6-5 with TRBJ1-3; TRBD1 aligns across 7 bases. Germline V gene lookup returns CDR1 MNHEY and CDR2 SVGAGI. This CDR3 spans 13 amino acids. Losses at the gene ends were 6 bases for V and 2 bases for J; bases not matched to a gene: 1. CDR3 region: CASSQGAGNTIYF. The CDR3 DNA is TGTGCCAGCAGCCAGGGGGCTGGAAACACCATATATTTT.

The chain joins TRBV2 to TRBJ2-6, with a weak D call TRBD2 (5 bases). Trimming left V 8 bases short and J 0 bases short, with 8 bases between. The CDR3 contains 14 residues. From germline, CDR1 is SNHLY and CDR2 FYNNEI. The CDR3 nucleotides are TGTGCCAGCTTGGGGAGCTCTGGGGCCAACGTCCTGACTTTC. Translation gives CASLGSSGANVLTF.

This clone has just a few counts. The rearrangement links TRBV10-1 to TRBJ2-3; unclear D gene. CDR3 size: 15 residues. CDR1 is WNHNN, CDR2 SYGVQD, per germline (reference sequence). V was clipped by 0 bases and J by 3 bases, with 10 bases between them. CDR3 nucleotide sequence: TGCGCCAGCAGTGAGTCTCTTTGGGCTACAGATACGCAGTATTTT. The encoded protein is CASSESLWATDTQYF.

This clone was seen just once. The germline gene is not matched at one end of the junction; a read error may be the cause. The gene calls are TRBV5-1 and TRBJ1-3; D may be TRBD1 (5 bases). The germline V gene encodes CDR1 SGHRS and CDR2 YFSETQ. The CDR3 is 14 residues long. DNA for the CDR3: TGCGCCAGCAGCGCACAGGAATCTGGCAACACCATATATTTT. It encodes CASSAQESGNTIYF.

The rearrangement uses TRBV5-1 and TRBJ1-6; the D gene is possibly TRBD1 (5 bases). Germline V gives CDR1 SGHRS, CDR2 YFSETQ. The CDR3 is 16 residues long. The V gene lost 0 bases and the J gene lost 9 bases, with 16 bases spanning the gap. The CDR3 sequence is CASSLGSQGVVSPLHF. The CDR3 bases are TGCGCCAGCAGCTTGGGCTCGCAGGGCGTAGTTTCACCCCTCCACTTT.

V is TRBV6-5 and J is TRBJ2-5; possible D gene TRBD2, 6 bases. The length of the CDR3 is 15 residues. V gave up 0 bases and J gave up 4 bases, with 12 bases separating them. The germline CDR1 and CDR2 sequences are MNHEY and SVGAGI. CDR3 bases: TGTGCCAGCAGTTACTCTTGGGGGGTAGGAGAGACCCAGTACTTC. Translation gives CASSYSWGVGETQYF.

This rearrangement joins TRBV5-8 to TRBJ1-1; D gene ambiguous. Between the trimmed V and J ends, which lost 1 base and 1 base, there was a span of 5 bases. This CDR3 has 13 residues. Germline V gene data show CDR1 as SGHTS and CDR2 as YDEGEE. CDR3 nucleotide sequence: TGTGCCAGCAGCTTGTCAAAGAACACTGAAGCTTTCTTT. Encoded protein: CASSLSKNTEAFF.

The V and J genes are TRBV29-1 and TRBJ2-3; D unclear. This CDR3 is built from 13 residues. Trimming pared 3 bases from V and 1 base from J, leaving 8 bases between. Germline assignment: CDR1 SQVTM and CDR2 ANQGSEA. The CDR3 sequence: CSVDGSRTDTQYF. The CDR3 coding sequence is TGCAGCGTTGACGGTTCCCGCACAGATACGCAGTATTTT.

The table lists this clone with a few counts. The chain joins TRBV7-3 to TRBJ2-5; D remains ambiguous. The germline V gene encodes CDR1 SGHTA and CDR2 FQGTGA. The CDR3 contains 16 residues. V shed 5 bases and J shed 1 base, with 17 bases lying between them. The CDR3 region has the DNA TGTGCCAGCAGCCAAGGTTCTAGGTCTGGCCAAGAGACCCAGTACTTC. Amino acids: CASSQGSRSGQETQYF.

The V call is TRBV6-1, the J call TRBJ2-1; TRBD2 agrees at 8 bases. The length of the CDR3 is 15 residues. CDR1 is MNHNS, CDR2 SASEGT, per germline. The junction had 3 bases not matched to a gene; V was cut back by 5 bases and J by 0 bases. The CDR3 protein is CASSTSGVSYNEQFF. In DNA form, the CDR3 reads TGTGCCAGCAGTACTAGCGGTGTCTCCTACAATGAGCAGTTCTTC.